This is a list of T cell receptor beta chains from one sample in a study of blood T cell repertoires in COVID-19. The repertoire was sequenced with immunoSEQ multiplex PCR; TCRdb's copy has only in-frame clones and lacks some. The profile shows around 270,000 clones, roughly 88% of them singletons. The sample taken for sequencing was PBMCs or T cells enriched from blood (not recorded which). These receptors all stem from a woman aged 40 to 55 who had been exposed to COVID-19. The CDR3 runs from the conserved cysteine through the conserved F or W. A D gene is named only where the DNA matches it firmly. Clone sizes are given selectively: once, few, many, or a class where the clone is expanded.

size: -; D: -; J: TRBJ2-3; length: 12; V: TRBV2; CDR3: CASSFQADTQYF; DNA: TGTGCCAGCAGTTTCCAGGCAGATACGCAGTATTTT
size: -; D: TRBD2; J: TRBJ2-1; length: 14; V: TRBV25-1; CDR3: CASRGLAGFNEQFF; DNA: TGTGCCAGCAGGGGACTAGCGGGATTCAATGAGCAGTTCTTC
size: -; D: TRBD1; J: TRBJ1-3; length: 16; V: TRBV19; CDR3: CASSTLQGAGGNTIYF; DNA: TGTGCCAGTAGTACCTTACAGGGGGCTGGTGGAAACACCATATATTTT
size: -; D: TRBD1; J: TRBJ1-2; length: 12; V: TRBV7-9; CDR3: CASSVTGGGYTF; DNA: TGTGCCAGCAGCGTTACAGGGGGCGGCTACACCTTC
size: -; D: TRBD1; J: TRBJ1-2; length: 16; V: TRBV5-4; CDR3: CASSSGTGGLNYGYTF; DNA: TGTGCCAGCAGCTCAGGGACAGGGGGCCTTAACTATGGCTACACCTTC
size: -; D: -; J: TRBJ1-1; length: 14; V: TRBV3-1/TRBV3-2; CDR3: CASSQDQGRGRAFF; DNA: TGTGCCAGCAGCCAAGATCAGGGTAGGGGGAGAGCTTTCTTT
size: -; D: TRBD1; J: TRBJ2-2; length: 19; V: TRBV19; CDR3: CASSRPRQGRPANTGELFF; DNA: TGTGCCAGTAGTCGACCCCGACAGGGACGACCAGCGAACACCGGGGAGCTGTTTTTT
size: -; D: -; J: TRBJ2-3; length: 14; V: TRBV30; CDR3: CAWSQDWSTDTQYF; DNA: TGTGCCTGGAGCCAGGACTGGAGCACAGATACGCAGTATTTT
size: -; D: -; J: TRBJ1-2; length: 14; V: TRBV13; CDR3: CASSLGLADYGYTF; DNA: TGTGCCAGCAGCTTAGGCTTGGCGGACTATGGCTACACCTTC
size: -; D: TRBD1; J: TRBJ2-5; length: 15; V: TRBV7-3; CDR3: CASSLGTGALGTQYF; DNA: TGTGCCAGCAGCTTAGGGACAGGGGCTTTAGGGACCCAGTACTTC
size: -; D: -; J: TRBJ1-1; length: 15; V: TRBV18; CDR3: CASSPMQQMNTEAFF; DNA: TGTGCCAGCTCACCGATGCAACAGATGAACACTGAAGCTTTCTTT
size: -; D: -; J: TRBJ1-2; length: 13; V: TRBV18; CDR3: CASSRDGLYGYTF; DNA: TGTGCCAGCTCACGGGACGGACTATATGGCTACACCTTC
size: -; D: -; J: TRBJ1-5; length: 13; V: TRBV12-3/TRBV12-4; CDR3: CASKWGSNQPQHF; DNA: TGTGCCAGCAAATGGGGCAGCAATCAGCCCCAGCATTTT
size: -; D: -; J: TRBJ2-1; length: 14; V: TRBV19; CDR3: CASSGLADYNEQFF; DNA: TGTGCCAGTAGTGGATTAGCGGACTACAATGAGCAGTTCTTC
size: -; D: TRBD2; J: TRBJ2-1; length: 17; V: TRBV14; CDR3: CASSPQSGAGGPREQFF; DNA: TGTGCCAGCAGCCCCCAATCAGGAGCGGGAGGGCCCCGGGAGCAGTTCTTC
size: -; D: -; J: TRBJ1-1; length: 11; V: TRBV30; CDR3: CAWSSGGRAFF; DNA: TGTGCCTGGTCGTCGGGGGGGCGGGCTTTCTTT
size: -; D: -; J: TRBJ1-2; length: 14; V: TRBV5-1; CDR3: CASSPAGTPDGYTF; DNA: TGTGCCAGCAGCCCTGCCGGGACTCCCGATGGCTACACCTTC
size: -; D: -; J: TRBJ1-2; length: 13; V: TRBV24-1; CDR3: CATSLFSNYGYTF; DNA: TGTGCCACCAGCCTATTTTCTAACTATGGCTACACCTTC
size: -; D: TRBD2; J: TRBJ2-7; length: 18; V: TRBV7-2; CDR3: CASSSGLAGKGRHYEQYF; DNA: TGTGCCAGCAGCTCGGGACTAGCGGGGAAGGGGCGGCACTACGAGCAGTACTTC
size: -; D: -; J: TRBJ1-2; length: 12; V: TRBV10-3; CDR3: CAISPVAGGYTF; DNA: TGTGCCATCAGTCCCGTGGCGGGTGGCTACACCTTC
size: -; D: -; J: TRBJ1-5; length: 19; V: TRBV21-1; CDR3: CASSKREGDIEVGNQPQHF; DNA: TGTGCCAGCAGCAAACGGGAGGGAGACATCGAGGTTGGCAATCAGCCCCAGCATTTT
size: -; D: TRBD1; J: TRBJ1-2; length: 13; V: TRBV12-3/TRBV12-4; CDR3: CASSLSAGTDYTF; DNA: TGTGCCAGCAGTTTGAGCGCCGGGACAGACTACACCTTC
size: -; D: TRBD1; J: TRBJ2-3; length: 14; V: TRBV30; CDR3: CAWLTGEYTDTQYF; DNA: TGTGCCTGGCTGACAGGGGAGTACACAGATACGCAGTATTTT
size: -; D: -; J: TRBJ1-1; length: 13; V: TRBV4-1; CDR3: CASSPRGSTEAFF; DNA: TGCGCCAGCAGCCCTAGAGGGTCCACTGAAGCTTTCTTT
size: -; D: -; J: TRBJ2-3; length: 15; V: TRBV18; CDR3: CASSPLVASLDTQYF; DNA: TGTGCCAGCTCACCCCTCGTTGCTAGCCTCGATACGCAGTATTTT
size: few; D: -; J: TRBJ2-1; length: 15; V: TRBV28; CDR3: CATYSPGESYNEQFF; DNA: TGTGCCACATATTCGCCCGGGGAATCCTACAATGAGCAGTTCTTC
size: -; D: TRBD2; J: TRBJ2-5; length: 14; V: TRBV6-5; CDR3: CASRIGTTAETQYF; DNA: TGTGCCAGCAGGATCGGGACTACAGCAGAGACCCAGTACTTC
size: -; D: TRBD2; J: TRBJ2-2; length: 18; V: TRBV24-1; CDR3: CATSDLGSSGSRTGELFF; DNA: TGTGCCACCAGTGATTTAGGGTCTAGCGGGAGTCGGACCGGGGAGCTGTTTTTT
size: -; D: TRBD2; J: TRBJ2-5; length: 17; V: TRBV7-2; CDR3: CASSGTSGGAERETQYF; DNA: TGTGCCAGCAGCGGGACTAGCGGGGGGGCGGAGCGAGAGACCCAGTACTTC
size: -; D: -; J: TRBJ1-4; length: 14; V: TRBV19; CDR3: CASSRTAGDSKLFF; DNA: TGTGCCAGTAGTAGGACAGCGGGGGATTCAAAACTGTTTTTT
size: -; D: TRBD2; J: TRBJ2-2; length: 16; V: TRBV4-3; CDR3: CASSPWTSGSGGELFF; DNA: TGCGCCAGCAGCCCCTGGACTAGCGGGAGTGGTGGGGAGCTGTTTTTT
size: -; D: -; J: TRBJ1-2; length: 14; V: TRBV4-3; CDR3: CASSQDTGLYGYTF; DNA: TGCGCCAGCAGCCAAGATACGGGGTTATATGGCTACACCTTC
size: -; D: TRBD1; J: TRBJ2-1; length: 19; V: TRBV27; CDR3: CASSLARKISGQGSNEQFF; DNA: TGTGCCAGCAGTTTAGCTCGTAAAATTTCGGGACAGGGATCGAATGAGCAGTTCTTC
size: -; D: TRBD2; J: TRBJ2-1; length: 15; V: TRBV5-6; CDR3: CASSLELAGFGEQFF; DNA: TGTGCCAGCAGCTTGGAACTAGCGGGGTTCGGTGAGCAGTTCTTC
size: -; D: TRBD1; J: TRBJ1-6; length: 14; V: TRBV2; CDR3: CASSDQGVLSPLHF; DNA: TGTGCCAGCAGTGATCAGGGGGTACTTTCACCCCTCCACTTT
size: -; D: -; J: TRBJ2-3; length: 17; V: TRBV9; CDR3: CASSVGVSLAVTDTQYF; DNA: TGTGCCAGCAGCGTAGGAGTAAGTCTAGCAGTCACAGATACGCAGTATTTT
size: -; D: TRBD1; J: TRBJ1-2; length: 17; V: TRBV5-6; CDR3: CASSLNAGGTRNYGYTF; DNA: TGTGCCAGCAGCTTGAACGCAGGGGGTACAAGGAACTATGGCTACACCTTC
size: -; D: -; J: TRBJ1-5; length: 14; V: TRBV29-1; CDR3: CSVERGYGNQPQHF; DNA: TGCAGCGTCGAAAGGGGATATGGCAATCAGCCCCAGCATTTT
size: -; D: -; J: TRBJ2-3; length: 18; V: TRBV2; CDR3: CASSGGLVGLFPTDTQYF; DNA: TGTGCCAGCAGTGGGGGCCTCGTGGGCCTTTTCCCCACAGATACGCAGTATTTT
size: -; D: -; J: TRBJ2-1; length: 15; V: TRBV5-1; CDR3: CASSFRDWINNEQFF; DNA: TGTGCCAGCAGCTTCCGGGACTGGATAAACAATGAGCAGTTCTTC
size: once; D: TRBD1; J: TRBJ2-5; length: 16; V: TRBV24-1; CDR3: CATSDTQTGGFETQYF; DNA: TGTGCCACCAGTGATACCCAGACAGGGGGCTTTGAGACCCAGTACTTC
size: -; D: -; J: TRBJ1-1; length: 12; V: TRBV6-6; CDR3: CASSSPPGEAFF; DNA: TGTGCCAGCAGTTCCCCGCCGGGGGAAGCTTTCTTT